This T cell receptor (beta chain) originates from a study of OX40 agonist ivuxolimab in advanced cancers. Study as a whole: Patients in dose escalation had liver, melanoma, kidney or head and neck cancers.

V lost 6 bases and J lost 4; bases outside the gene matches: 3. The CDR3 contains 14 residues. Germline V lookup: CDR1 MDHEN, CDR2 SYDVKM. The protocol was immunoSEQ multiplex PCR, while the TCRdb copy is restricted to in-frame clones and leaves out a portion. The sample consists of around 10,000 clones, 76% of them appearing once. The sequences come from CD4+ or CD8+ T cells sorted from blood, collected in a trial of the OX40 agonist ivuxolimab. The chain joins TRBV28 to TRBJ1-6, with 7 bases matching TRBD1. The sequence was collected from an adult with an advanced solid tumor such as melanoma, head and neck, liver or kidney cancer. Written as DNA, the CDR3 is TGTGCCAGCAGCCTGGGACAGTATAATTCACCCCTCCACTTT. Residues: CASSLGQYNSPLHF.